This T cell receptor beta chain was retrieved from a study of tumor-infiltrating lymphocytes in primary liver carcinoma (dated by TCRdb to between 2016 and 2019). Regarding the research as a whole: Of the five patients, three men and two women aged 30 to 69 years, four had hepatocellular carcinoma and one had combined HCC and intrahepatic cholangiocarcinoma. Tumors of the five patients were stage T1-T3 N0M0 with maximum diameters of roughly 4.2 to 10 cm. Samples yielded roughly 3.65 to 7.13 million productive TCRbeta reads; read depth did not differ significantly between tissue types. TCRbeta repertoire sequencing, expression microarrays and whole-exome sequencing were combined in the study across five regions of each liver tumor, with adjacent normal tissue and blood also included. A total of 35 specimens from 5 patients went through TCRbeta repertoire sequencing, namely 25 tumor regions, 5 adjacent noncancerous liver tissues and 5 peripheral blood samples. To link TCRbeta repertoire diversity to the local molecular phenotype, the 20 to 30 tumor region samples were profiled with Agilent mRNA microarrays. Repertoires from technical replicates were highly reproducible, with mean shared-clone rates about 0.9 and correlation coefficients above 0.95. General findings and caveats noted by the study authors: Because sequencing covered only the TCR beta chain and unpaired alpha chains were not captured, true repertoire diversity is likely underestimated. Just about 8-25% of top clones turned up in all five regions of a tumor, which suggests spatial heterogeneity among tumor-infiltrating T cells. Since the samples were bulk and unsorted, there was no way to compare CD4+ and CD8+ T cell repertoires. Compared with blood, tumors had a significantly larger share of the repertoire taken up by the top 250 clones (p = 0.039). Only five patients were included in the study, and the authors note that the findings should be validated in a larger study. Pairs of tumor regions showed greater repertoire overlap (mean 36%) than tumor-adjacent pairs (roughly 17%) or tumor-blood pairs (about 14%), which is consistent with antigen-driven expansion.

Per the germline V gene, SGHAT is the CDR1 and FQNNGV is the CDR2. Measured from the cysteine to the phenylalanine, the CDR3 is 12 residues long. Only the CDR3 portion is preserved as DNA: 36 bases, with reading frame beginning at the first base. Trimming takes 7 bases from V and 2 bases from J, and the germline ends sit 8 bases apart. Concerning this clonotype: No antigen is known for it. Base qualities are not provided; no much larger clone lies one nucleotide away.

Total RNA and DNA were co-extracted from about 20-30 mg of bulk tissue with the AllPrep DNA/RNA mini kit, without cell sorting. Between late 2015 and March 2016, about 5 patients in China with histopathologically diagnosed primary liver carcinoma had surgical resection. Patients had chronic HBV infection and were treatment-naive at sampling. Each tumor was sampled at five spatially separated regions: the superior, inferior, left-lateral and right-lateral poles and the tumor centre. Histology showed that every tumor sample contained more than 75% viable tumor cells. Pieces of fresh tumor and adjacent tissue were cut in half, with one half kept in RNAlater at -80 degrees C and the other half sent for histology. A constant-region primer and ProtoScript II reverse transcriptase were used to reverse-transcribe TCRbeta-specific cDNA from roughly 0.5 ug total RNA. Construction of the TCRbeta libraries relied on three nested rounds of multiplex PCR, following a slightly modified ARM-PCR procedure. The first two PCR rounds used multiplex TRBV1-TRBV30 forward primers with a Cbeta reverse primer, each for about 10 cycles. Sample barcodes and Illumina adapters were attached in a final 25-cycle PCR using Deep VentR polymerase. Before sequencing, amplicons between 200 and 500 bp were purified from gel using a QIAquick gel extraction kit. An Illumina HiSeq 2500 was used to sequence the TCRbeta amplicons with 250-bp paired-end reads. In the authors' own workflow: Reads were quality-trimmed with Trimmomatic v0.33, and paired reads were merged with FLASH v1.2.11 to recover full CDR3 sequences. V, D and J germline segments were assigned to the rearranged TCRbeta sequences by MiGEC v1.2.1b. VDJtools v1.0.0 computed clonotype statistics and Shannon-Wiener diversity indices. To cut down on sampling bias, every analysis after diversity analysis relied on just the 250 most abundant clonotypes from each sample. The raw public data were reprocessed by TCRdb itself: fastp quality trimming at Q25, MiXCR clonotype calling, in-frame beta chains only. When rows share a CDR3 protein, they turn into one entry using the most common DNA and genes. The V and J calls were determined by TCRdb, not by the authors. Present in this sample are 100,000 to 150,000 distinct CDR3 sequences, roughly three fifths of which were seen just once. Approximately 8% of the sample belongs to the ten largest clones.

Input material: liver tumor tissue from sampling region 3. The cell subset or site label for this specimen denotes: tumor region T3, left-lateral pole. The sequence joins TRBV11-2 to TRBJ2-5, with an unclear D gene assignment. The clonotype comes from a woman aged 60 to 75 with primary liver carcinoma and hepatitis B virus infection. For the CDR3, the sequence is CASNQRQETQYF. In nucleotides, the sequence is TGTGCCAGCAACCAGAGACAAGAGACCCAGTACTTC.